This T cell receptor (beta chain) derives from a study of T-cell memory formation after mild COVID-19. This clonotype was found many times. Antigen: not known. Researchers used 5'RACE with constant-segment primers to make TCR alpha and TCR beta cDNA libraries that carry sample barcodes and UMIs. MiXCR was run by TCRdb on the 5' RACE reads, yielding one entry per CDR3 protein. The sample comprises more than 120,000 distinct CDR3 sequences, over 15% of which are singletons, and around 2.4% rests with the top ten. Study conclusions and caveats: Several responding clones turned up in pre-infection memory, indicating that cross-reactive memory may have taken part.

Germline CDR1 SGHDT, CDR2 YYEEEE. Losses at the gene ends were 2 bases for V and 2 bases for J; bases not matched to a gene: 5. The CDR3 runs to 15 residues. This TCR was recovered from an adult woman who had mild COVID-19 (a few samples of this study predate the infection). Cell type and time point are not known. The sequenced material came from PBMCs or a T cell subset sorted from them (not recorded which). V gene TRBV5-6 combines with J gene TRBJ2-5; 8 bases agree with TRBD1. In DNA, the CDR3 is TGTGCCAGCAGCTTATGGACAGGGTTTCAAGAGACCCAGTACTTC. This translates into CASSLWTGFQETQYF.